The 25 T cell receptor beta chains given below trace back to one sample, sequenced in a study of metastatic and nonmetastatic thyroid tumors. All patients were untreated before thyroid surgery. TCRdb reanalyzed the PCR reads with MiXCR. Among fewer than 25,000 clones listed, approximately 15% were seen once. What was sequenced was tumor tissue. The receptors stem from a female donor with papillary thyroid cancer or a benign thyroid nodule (not recorded which). Some clones in this sample may be carry-over from other donors' samples.

This clone was seen ten or more times. The chain uses TRBV7-3 and TRBJ1-6; tentatively, D is TRBD1 (6 bases). Germline V gene lookup returns CDR1 SGHTA and CDR2 FQGTGA. Trimming stripped 2 bases from V and 6 bases from J, with 11 bases between. This CDR3 has 15 amino acids. This CDR3 reads CASSLSGQVNSPLHF. The CDR3 DNA reads as TGTGCCAGCAGCTTATCGGGACAAGTTAATTCACCCCTCCACTTT.

The V and J genes are TRBV11-1 and TRBJ2-1; D gene ambiguous. The V and J ends lost 2 bases and 12 bases respectively, with 20 bases between them. CDR3 size: 15 residues. CDR1 and CDR2 from the germline V gene are SGHAT and FQDESV (reference sequence). CDR3 in DNA: TGTGCCAGCAGCTTATTTTTGGAGAGTAACGGCGGGCAGTTCTTC. This sequence encodes CASSLFLESNGGQFF.

This chain joins TRBV9 and TRBJ2-2; 9 bases match TRBD2. Germline CDR1 SGDLS, CDR2 YYNGEE. The V segment lost 2 bases and the J segment 4 bases; nucleotides outside the gene matches: 3. The CDR3 is 15 amino acids. The CDR3 coding sequence is TGTGCCAGCAGCGTGTCTAGCGGGGCCACCGGGGAGCTGTTTTTT. The encoded protein is CASSVSSGATGELFF.

In this sample, this clone turned up a few times. The chain joins TRBV27 to TRBJ2-7, with 7 bases that match TRBD2. The V and J ends lost 2 bases and 10 bases, in that order; junction bases with no gene match: 11. CDR1 is MNHEY and CDR2 is SMNVEV in the germline V gene (reference sequence). CDR3 length: 14 residues. The CDR3 loop reads CASSLGGGTGDQYF. CDR3 coding DNA: TGTGCCAGCAGTTTAGGGGGGGGGACGGGTGATCAGTACTTC.

This clone has a count of ten or more. CDR3 in DNA: TGTGCCAGCAGACCTGGCACCGGGGAGCTGTTTTTT. Protein sequence: CASRPGTGELFF. This chain links TRBV25-1 with TRBJ2-2; no definite D call. V lost 6 bases, J lost 4 bases, and 6 bases lay in between. This CDR3 contains 12 residues. Germline V CDR1 and CDR2: MGHDK, SYGVNS.

V usage is TRBV18 and J usage is TRBJ2-7; TRBD1 matches at 9 bases. J lost 3 bases, V lost 3 bases, and 3 bases had no gene match. CDR1 is KGHSH, CDR2 LQKENI, per germline. The CDR3 runs 14 residues. CDR3 sequence reads: CASSPATGGYEQYF. CDR3 nucleotides: TGTGCCAGCTCACCCGCGACAGGGGGCTACGAGCAGTACTTC. Variable domain in full (rest from reference TRBV18 and TRBJ2-7): NAGVMQNPRHLVRRRGQEARLRCSPMKGHSHVYWYRQLPEEGLKFMVYLQKENIIDESGMPKERFSAEFPKEGPSILRIQQVVRGDSAAYFCASSPATGGYEQYFGPGTRLTVT.

This clone has only one observation. One end of the junction fails to match germline, which may point to a read error. The gene calls are TRBV11-1 and TRBJ1-3, with a weak D call TRBD1 (5 bases). This CDR3 region has 17 residues. Germline CDR1 and CDR2: SGHAT and FQDESV (reference sequence). CDR3 bases: TGTGCCAGCAGCTTCCGTGTGGGTGGGGACTCTGTAAACACCATATATTTT. This gives the protein CASSFRVGGDSVNTIYF.

This clone was detected many times. The chain is built from TRBV30 and TRBJ1-1; D not certain. The CDR3 has 12 amino acids. CDR1 is GTSNPN, CDR2 SVGIG, per germline (reference sequence). Trimming removed 3 bases from V and 3 bases from J, with 8 bases in between. CDR3 loop: CAWRQEHTEAFF. As DNA, the CDR3 is TGTGCCTGGAGACAAGAGCACACTGAAGCTTTCTTT.

This clone was observed a handful of times. A read error may explain this, as a much larger clone is one base away. Distinct nucleotide sequences in the sample also encode this CDR3. This chain connects TRBV15 to TRBJ1-1, with 7 nucleotides matching TRBD1. The CDR3 is 15 amino acids. From germline, CDR1 is LNHNV and CDR2 YYDKDF (reference sequence). CDR3 sequence: CATSRENRGNTEAFF. In DNA, the CDR3 is TGTGCCACCAGCCGAGAGAACAGGGGTAACACTGAAGCTTTCTTT.

This clone was detected a few times. Being one base from a much bigger clone, this may be a read error. J is TRBJ2-1 and V is TRBV11-1; TRBD2 agrees at 8 bases. The germline V gene encodes CDR1 SGHAT and CDR2 FQDESV (reference sequence). V dropped 4 bases and J dropped 8; count of bases not matched to a gene: 13. The CDR3 runs 16 residues. CDR3: CASSSNSGVAIDEQFF. In DNA, the CDR3 is TGTGCCAGCAGCTCCAATAGCGGGGTGGCCATTGATGAGCAGTTCTTC.

This clone is medium-sized within its sample. The chain employs TRBV6-1 and TRBJ1-6; 10 nucleotides agree with TRBD1. Germline assignment: CDR1 MNHNS and CDR2 SASEGT. The CDR3 contains 15 residues. The V segment lost 5 bases and the J segment 9 bases; nucleotides outside the gene matches: 7. For the CDR3, the DNA is TGTGCCAGCAGTTCGCTCGGACAGGGGGTTTCACCCCTCCACTTT. It translates to CASSSLGQGVSPLHF.

As concerns this clone: At one end the junction does not follow the germline gene, possibly because of a read error. Other DNA sequences in this sample translate to the same CDR3. The gene calls are TRBV11-2 and TRBJ2-5; D ambiguous. This CDR3 has 13 residues. Germline V lookup: CDR1 SGHAT, CDR2 FQNNGV. The CDR3 region has the DNA TGTGCCAGCAGCTTTGGAACTCAAGAGACACAGTACTTC. Translation gives CASSFGTQETQYF.

This clone has a count of ten or more. The same CDR3 is also encoded by other DNA sequences in this sample. The chain recombines TRBV12-3 or TRBV12-4 with TRBJ1-5, with 9 bases aligning to TRBD1. The V segment lost 6 bases and the J segment 3 bases; nucleotides outside the gene matches: 6. The CDR3 loop spans 15 amino acids. CDR3: CASSRGQGYNQPQHF. Written as DNA, the CDR3 is TGTGCCAGCAGCCGGGGACAGGGTTACAATCAGCCCCAGCATTTT.

This clone occurred a few times. One junction end disagrees with the germline gene, perhaps due to a read error. This chain connects TRBV15 to TRBJ2-7, with no clear D. This CDR3 has 15 residues. Looked up from germline, CDR1 is LNHNV and CDR2 is YYDKDF (reference sequence). The CDR3 region is CTTSRDEGSPYEQYF. The DNA for the CDR3 is TGTACCACCAGCAGAGATGAAGGGTCTCCCTACGAGCAGTACTTC. The complete variable domain, with remaining parts taken from reference TRBV15 and TRBJ2-7, reads DAMVIQNPRYQVTQFGKPVTLSCSQTLNHNVMYWYQQKSSQAPKLLFHYYDKDFNNEADTPDNFQSRRPNTSFCFLDIRSPGLGDTAMYLCTTSRDEGSPYEQYFGPGTRLTVT.

This clone was detected only a few times. A read error may produce the germline difference seen at one junction end. V usage is TRBV28 and J usage is TRBJ2-7, with 14 bases aligning to TRBD2. Germline V CDR1 and CDR2: MDHEN, SYDVKM. This CDR3 comprises 16 residues. CDR3 sequence reads: CAGSSGTSGSHYEQYF. The CDR3 DNA reads as TGTGCCGGCAGTTCCGGGACTAGCGGGAGCCACTACGAGCAGTACTTC. Together with reference TRBV28 and TRBJ2-7, the CDR3 gives the full variable domain: DVKVTQSSRYLVKRTGEKVFLECVQDMDHENMFWYRQDPGLGLRLIYFSYDVKMKEKGDIPEGYSVSREKKERFSLILESASTNQTSMYLCAGSSGTSGSHYEQYFGPGTRLTVT.

At least ten counts were recorded for this clone. The CDR3 DNA reads TGCGCCAGCAGCTTGGCGGGGACCCAGTACTTC. This codes for CASSLAGTQYF. The chain couples TRBV5-1 to TRBJ2-5; D unclear. V lost 0 bases, J lost 7 bases, and 4 bases lay in between. The CDR3 sequence is 11 residues long. Germline V CDR1 and CDR2: SGHRS, YFSETQ.

The chain uses TRBV6-1 and TRBJ1-5; possible D gene TRBD1, 5 bases. CDR1 is MNHNS and CDR2 is SASEGT in the germline V gene. Trimming removed 3 bases at V and 6 bases at J, with 18 bases between. The CDR3 extends over 16 amino acids. The CDR3 coding sequence is TGTGCCAGCAGTGAGCTCTCAGGGATTACGGGTCAGCCCCAGCATTTT. Protein: CASSELSGITGQPQHF.

Many counts were recorded for this clone. The rearrangement links TRBV19 to TRBJ2-2; 10 bases align to TRBD1. The V gene end was trimmed by 6 bases and the J gene end by 7 bases; junction bases not matched to a gene: 5. Germline assignment: CDR1 LNHDA and CDR2 SQIVND (reference sequence). The CDR3 is 14 residues long. The CDR3 sequence is CASRGQGTFGELFF. CDR3 sequence (DNA): TGTGCCAGTAGGGGACAGGGGACTTTCGGGGAGCTGTTTTTT.

This rearrangement joins TRBV2 to TRBJ2-2; D ambiguous. The CDR3 length is 15 residues. With 6 bases removed from V and 4 bases from J, the gap between germline ends came to 15 bases. The germline V gene has CDR1 SNHLY and CDR2 FYNNEI. The CDR3, as DNA: TGTGCCAGCAGGGCGATGCACGGCCTCACCGGGGAGCTGTTTTTT. It specifies CASRAMHGLTGELFF.

V and J are TRBV6-1 and TRBJ2-7, with D uncertain. This CDR3 is built from 13 residues. The ends were cut back, 7 bases at V and 3 bases at J, with 13 bases in the middle. Germline CDR1 and CDR2: MNHNS and SASEGT. Written as DNA, the CDR3 is TGTGCCAGCATCCCCGGAGTTTTCTACGAGCAGTACTTC. It codes for CASIPGVFYEQYF.

This clone qualifies as medium-sized. The junction differs from germline at one of its ends, possibly a read error. The chain uses TRBV6-1 and TRBJ1-6; 11 bases map to TRBD1. The germline CDR1 and CDR2 sequences are MNHNS and SASEGT. The CDR3 extends over 15 amino acids. In nucleotides, the CDR3 is TGTGCCAGCAGAGAAGGGACAGGGGGTTTTTCACCCCTCCACTTT. Translation: CASREGTGGFSPLHF.

In this sample, this clone turned up many times. V usage is TRBV4-1 and J usage is TRBJ2-5, with D maybe TRBD2 (5 bases). Germline assignment: CDR1 MGHRA and CDR2 YSYEKL. V was trimmed by 3 bases and J by 5 bases, leaving 13 bases between them. The CDR3 has 14 amino acids. The CDR3 spells CASSHNSGAETQYF. The CDR3 bases are TGCGCCAGCAGCCACAACAGCGGCGCGGAGACCCAGTACTTC.

This sequence joins TRBV20-1 and TRBJ1-3; D may be TRBD1 (6 bases). This CDR3 contains 16 residues. CDR1 is DFQATT and CDR2 is SNEGSKA in the germline V gene (reference sequence). V was clipped by 0 bases and J by 3 bases, with 15 bases between them. CDR3 region: CSARDHVGAFGNTIYF. The CDR3 region has the DNA TGCAGTGCTAGAGACCACGTGGGGGCATTTGGAAACACCATATATTTT.

In its sample, this clone was seen many times. The chain couples TRBV14 to TRBJ1-5; D unresolved. V was clipped by 0 bases and J by 10 bases, with 13 bases between them. CDR1 and CDR2 (germline): SGHDN, FVKESK. This CDR3 spans 14 amino acids. CDR3 coding DNA: TGTGCCAGCAGCCAAGACAGGAGCTCGGGACCCCAGCATTTT. This sequence encodes CASSQDRSSGPQHF.

This clone was detected ten times or more. V is TRBV6-1 and J is TRBJ2-1, with D uncertain. V lost 4 bases and J lost 6, with 7 bases in between. Germline lookup yields CDR1 MNHNS and CDR2 SASEGT. The CDR3 sequence is 12 residues long. CDR3 amino acids: CASSAHSNEQFF. CDR3 nucleotide sequence: TGTGCCAGCAGTGCCCACAGCAATGAGCAGTTCTTC.